This T cell receptor (beta chain) was recovered during a study of CD8 T cells in ankylosing spondylitis. Construction of TCR beta libraries was performed using quantitative 5'-RACE with molecular barcodes. MiXCR was run by TCRdb on the 5' RACE reads, yielding one entry per CDR3 protein. The sample contains 750,000 to 850,000 distinct CDR3 sequences, about 10% of which appear only once. As concerns this clonotype: Its antigen is not identified.

Germline CDR1 MNHEY, CDR2 SVGAGI. Trimming stripped 0 bases from V and 1 base from J, with 14 bases between. This CDR3 is built from 17 residues. General study results and limits: Reportedly, disease-linked clones are significantly enriched in ankylosing spondylitis patients' matched synovial fluid. A TCR beta motif made of several highly homologous variants seemed typical of ankylosing spondylitis blood.

This sequence originates from a male donor with ankylosing spondylitis. This chain links TRBV6-5 with TRBJ2-3; D is unclear. The sample comprised blood, either unsorted or a sorted T cell fraction (not recorded which). CDR3 nucleotide sequence: TGTGCCAGCAGTTACTCTGGATTCCCATTGGGCACAGATACGCAGTATTTT. This gives the protein CASSYSGFPLGTDTQYF.